The present entry profiles one T cell receptor beta chain with its context. The data stem from a study of T-cell reconstitution after alpha-beta-depleted transplantation in children. V was clipped by 3 bases and J by 2 bases, with 9 bases between them. This CDR3 region has 14 residues. Preparation of the TCRbeta library used unique molecular identifiers. TCRdb reprocessed the PCR reads via MiXCR and lists one record per CDR3 protein. The data hold about 540,000 distinct CDR3 sequences, with around 19% observed a single time. The starting material was PBMCs from the stem cell graft donor, obtained from the stem cell graft. The clonotype was recovered from a human donor who donated a stem cell graft to a child with acute lymphoblastic leukemia. The chain combines TRBV12-3 or TRBV12-4 with TRBJ2-3; maybe TRBD2 (5 bases). CDR3 DNA sequence: TGTGCCAGCAGTTTGAGGCGGGTCACAGATACGCAGTATTTT. Residues: CASSLRRVTDTQYF.